The 29 T cell receptor beta chains presented below share a single source sample, sequenced in a study of blood T cell repertoires in COVID-19. Sequenced by immunoSEQ multiplex PCR; TCRdb stores in-frame clones only, minus some. The sample has about 62,000 clones, 76% seen once; the top ten hold 5% to 7%. Sequenced: peripheral blood. The receptors stem from a woman aged 45-59 years with active or convalescent COVID-19.

V and J are TRBV4-1 and TRBJ2-3; D ambiguous. V dropped 4 bases and J dropped 5 bases, with 19 bases sitting between them. CDR3 length: 16 amino acids. Germline values: CDR1 MGHRA, CDR2 YSYEKL. The CDR3: CASSLTNLADQDTQYF. CDR3 sequence (DNA): TGCGCCAGCAGCCTTACCAACCTGGCCGATCAAGATACGCAGTATTTT.

The chain combines TRBV29-1 with TRBJ1-2; 7 nucleotides line up with TRBD1. Germline CDR1 reads SQVTM; CDR2 reads ANQGSEA. With 5 bases clipped from V and 2 bases from J, the junction kept 11 bases outside the gene matches. The length of the CDR3 is 15 residues. The CDR3 reads CSVPRGGTENYGYTF. CDR3 DNA: TGCAGCGTTCCCCGGGGGGGGACAGAGAACTATGGCTACACCTTC.

This chain connects TRBV4-2 to TRBJ2-7, with TRBD2 as a possible D gene (6 bases). The germline CDR1 and CDR2 sequences are LGHNA and YNFKEQ. CDR3 length equals 15 residues. V gave up 1 base and J gave up 0 bases, with 10 bases separating them. CDR3 sequence reads: CASSQGGGNSYEQYF. Written as DNA, the CDR3 is TGTGCCAGCAGCCAAGGCGGAGGGAACTCCTACGAGCAGTACTTC.

This clone occurred once. The V and J genes are TRBV11-2 and TRBJ1-1; 9 nucleotides agree with TRBD1. The germline CDR1 and CDR2 sequences are SGHAT and FQNNGV. J gave up 10 bases and V 3 bases, and 3 bases lay outside the gene matches. This CDR3 has 12 residues. DNA for the CDR3: TGTGCCAGCAGCTTGTACAGGGGGCTAGCTTTCTTT. The encoded protein is CASSLYRGLAFF. Using reference TRBV11-2 and TRBJ1-1 for the parts outside the CDR3, the full variable domain is EAGVAQSPRYKIIEKRQSVAFWCNPISGHATLYWYQQILGQGPKLLIQFQNNGVVDDSQLPKDRFSAERLKGVDSTLKIQPAKLEDSAVYLCASSLYRGLAFFGQGTRLTVV.

This sequence joins TRBV12-3 or TRBV12-4 and TRBJ1-2, with D maybe TRBD1 (5 bases). V shed 6 bases and J shed 8 bases, with 16 bases lying between them. The CDR3 runs 13 residues. CDR3 sequence (DNA): TGTGCCAGCAGGCCGGAGGGGTCAGGCGGCTACACCTTC. Encoded protein: CASRPEGSGGYTF.

The chain uses TRBV27 and TRBJ2-3; TRBD1 aligns across 9 bases. The CDR3 loop spans 14 amino acids. Germline CDR1 and CDR2: MNHEY and SMNVEV (reference sequence). V was pared by 6 bases and J by 4 bases, with 5 bases of the junction left unmatched. The CDR3 region has the DNA TGTGCCAGCAGCGACAGGGGGATCGCAGATACGCAGTATTTT. Translating it yields CASSDRGIADTQYF.

The chain has TRBV3-1 (or the pseudogene TRBV3-2) and TRBJ2-7, with D possibly matching TRBD2 (5 bases). The V gene's germline CDR1 is LGHDT and CDR2 YNNKEL (reference sequence). The CDR3 is made up of 15 amino acids. With 4 bases removed from V and 3 bases from J, the gap between germline ends came to 16 bases. The CDR3 spells CASSPYGVLNYEQYF. The CDR3 DNA is TGTGCCAGCAGCCCTTACGGGGTATTGAACTACGAGCAGTACTTC.

V gene TRBV7-8 combines with J gene TRBJ2-1; 9 bases fit TRBD2. This CDR3 region has 13 residues. Germline V CDR1 and CDR2: SGHVS, FQNEAQ. V shed 5 bases, J shed 12 bases, and the junction held 8 bases outside the gene matches. The CDR3 DNA sequence: TGTGCCAGCAGCCGGACTAGCGAACTGGGGCAGTTCTTC. Its protein is CASSRTSELGQFF.

The CDR3 reads CASSRLAGGPDEQFF. In DNA form, the CDR3 reads TGTGCCAGCAGCCGATTAGCGGGAGGGCCGGATGAGCAGTTCTTC. The chain combines TRBV11-2 with TRBJ2-1; 11 positions match TRBD2. The CDR3 is made up of 15 amino acids. Germline values: CDR1 SGHAT, CDR2 FQNNGV. V lost 5 bases and J lost 8; bases outside the gene matches: 8.

V usage is TRBV19 and J usage is TRBJ1-4; TRBD1 aligns across 11 bases. V lost 4 bases to trimming and J lost 7 bases; unmatched junction nucleotides: 2. The germline V gene encodes CDR1 LNHDA and CDR2 SQIVND (reference sequence). This CDR3 contains 14 residues. CDR3 sequence: CASSTGTGGEKLFF. CDR3 sequence (DNA): TGTGCCAGTAGTACCGGGACAGGGGGTGAAAAACTGTTTTTT.

The rearrangement joins TRBV11-2 to TRBJ2-7, with 8 bases aligning to TRBD2. The CDR3 is 16 residues long. Germline V gene sequence: CDR1 SGHAT, CDR2 FQNNGV. Trimming at V came to 1 base and at J to 1 base, leaving 6 bases not matched to a gene. CDR3 protein: CASSLVGAGVSYEQYF. The CDR3, as DNA: TGTGCCAGCAGCTTAGTCGGAGCGGGGGTATCCTACGAGCAGTACTTC.

The rearrangement links TRBV11-2 to TRBJ2-3; D perhaps matches TRBD1 (5 bases). CDR3 length: 15 amino acids. Deletions cut 7 bases from V and 3 bases from J, with 17 bases between. Looked up from germline, CDR1 is SGHAT and CDR2 is FQNNGV. The CDR3 here is CASTLQGVITDTQYF. In DNA form, the CDR3 reads TGTGCCAGCACCCTCCAAGGGGTGATAACAGATACGCAGTATTTT.

The rearrangement joins TRBV7-8 to TRBJ2-7; TRBD2 agrees at 14 bases. V shed 4 bases and J 0 bases; nucleotides not matched to a gene: 8. This CDR3 has 18 residues. Germline CDR1 and CDR2: SGHVS and FQNEAQ. CDR3 protein: CASSSGLAGEMGSYEQYF. The CDR3 coding sequence is TGTGCCAGCAGCTCGGGACTAGCGGGAGAAATGGGCTCCTACGAGCAGTACTTC.

This rearrangement joins TRBV5-5 to TRBJ2-7, with a possible D match to TRBD1 (6 bases). The ends were cut back, 3 bases at V and 0 bases at J, with 22 bases in the middle. The CDR3 consists of 18 residues. CDR1 and CDR2 from the germline V gene are SGHKS and YYEKEE (reference sequence). CDR3 residues: CASSYGWGPGRSSYEQYF. The CDR3 DNA reads as TGTGCCAGCAGCTATGGCTGGGGGCCCGGTAGGAGCTCCTACGAGCAGTACTTC.

This sequence joins TRBV19 and TRBJ2-1; possible D gene TRBD2, 5 bases. CDR1 LNHDA and CDR2 SQIVND come from the germline V gene (reference sequence). Trimming removed 2 bases at V and 7 bases at J, with 6 bases between. CDR3 size: 12 residues. The CDR3 nucleotides read TGTGCCAGTAGTATATGGGAGAATGAGCAGTTCTTC. Its protein is CASSIWENEQFF.

This rearrangement joins TRBV27 to TRBJ2-3; 14 bases are a match to TRBD2. This CDR3 has 15 residues. The V gene end was trimmed by 6 bases and the J gene end by 2 bases; junction bases not matched to a gene: 1. Germline CDR1 is MNHEY and CDR2 is SMNVEV (reference sequence). The CDR3 region is CASRGLAGATDTQYF. In DNA, the CDR3 is TGTGCCAGCAGGGGACTAGCGGGAGCCACAGATACGCAGTATTTT.

The chain links TRBV6-5 to TRBJ1-2; 9 bases align to TRBD1. Trimming took 0 bases from V and 5 from J; bases not matched to a gene: 7. CDR1 and CDR2 (germline): MNHEY, SVGAGI. The CDR3 is made up of 16 amino acids. The CDR3 region has the DNA TGTGCCAGCAGTTACTCGCCGGGACAGGGAGGATATGGCTACACCTTC. Its translation is CASSYSPGQGGYGYTF.

This CDR3 is CASSLRLDRANEQFF. Written as DNA, the CDR3 is TGTGCCAGCAGCCTTAGGCTGGACAGGGCAAATGAGCAGTTCTTC. The V call is TRBV7-8, the J call TRBJ2-1; 8 nucleotides align to TRBD1. Germline V CDR1 and CDR2: SGHVS, FQNEAQ. CDR3 length: 15 residues. The trim removed 5 bases at V and 7 bases at J, leaving 10 bases unmatched.

V and J are TRBV2 and TRBJ2-7; the D gene is possibly TRBD2 (6 bases). V was trimmed by 6 bases and J by 0 bases, leaving 12 bases between them. The germline CDR1 and CDR2 sequences are SNHLY and FYNNEI. This CDR3 is built from 14 residues. For the CDR3, the DNA is TGTGCCAGCAGGGTCGGAGGGCCCTCCTACGAGCAGTACTTC. This translates into CASRVGGPSYEQYF.

V is TRBV9 and J is TRBJ1-2; D ambiguous. Between the trimmed V and J ends, which lost 0 bases and 4 bases, there was a span of 10 bases. The CDR3 consists of 14 residues. CDR1 and CDR2 from the germline V gene are SGDLS and YYNGEE. The DNA of the CDR3 is TGTGCCAGCAGCGTAGGAAACGGGATCTATGGCTACACCTTC. Translated: CASSVGNGIYGYTF. The entire variable domain, with the rest obtained from reference TRBV9 and TRBJ1-2, is as follows: DSGVTQTPKHLITATGQRVTLRCSPRSGDLSVYWYQQSLDQGLQFLIQYYNGEERAKGNILERFSAQQFPDLHSELNLSSLELGDSALYFCASSVGNGIYGYTFGSGTRLTVV.

The V call is TRBV19, the J call TRBJ2-3, with 10 bases that match TRBD2. The germline gives CDR1 LNHDA, CDR2 SQIVND (reference sequence). This CDR3 is built from 15 residues. The V segment lost 6 bases and the J segment 4 bases; nucleotides outside the gene matches: 7. This CDR3 reads CASSPLAGDADTQYF. The CDR3 nucleotides are TGTGCCAGTAGCCCGCTAGCGGGAGATGCAGATACGCAGTATTTT. Drawing the rest from reference TRBV19 and TRBJ2-3, the complete variable domain is DGGITQSPKYLFRKEGQNVTLSCEQNLNHDAMYWYRQDPGQGLRLIYYSQIVNDFQKGDIAEGYSVSREKKESFPLTVTSAQKNPTAFYLCASSPLAGDADTQYFGPGTRLTVL.

The rearrangement joins TRBV12-3 or TRBV12-4 to TRBJ1-5, with D perhaps TRBD1 (5 bases). Trimming pared 6 bases from V and 6 bases from J, leaving 6 bases between. The CDR3 is 11 amino acids. CDR3 in amino acids: CASSGGQPQHF. As DNA, the CDR3 is TGTGCCAGCAGCGGGGGTCAGCCCCAGCATTTT.

This chain connects TRBV2 to TRBJ1-2; unclear D gene. CDR1 SNHLY and CDR2 FYNNEI come from the germline V gene. Trimming took 5 bases from V and 0 from J, leaving 4 bases between them. The CDR3 length is 12 residues. CDR3 sequence reads: CASSTANYGYTF. The CDR3 bases are TGTGCCAGCAGTACAGCTAACTATGGCTACACCTTC.

The V gene is TRBV19, the J gene TRBJ2-5, with TRBD2 identical over 8 bases. V was pared by 9 bases and J by 5 bases, with 5 bases of the junction left unmatched. The V gene's germline CDR1 is LNHDA and CDR2 SQIVND (reference sequence). The CDR3 is made up of 12 amino acids. This CDR3 is CASGRARETQYF. The CDR3 DNA reads as TGTGCCAGCGGGAGGGCAAGGGAGACCCAGTACTTC.

This chain links TRBV4-3 with TRBJ2-7, with 9 bases matching TRBD2. The CDR3 covers 16 residues. The ends lost 4 bases at V and 6 bases at J; junction bases unmatched: 13. Per the germline V gene, CDR1 is LGHNA and CDR2 is YSLEER. DNA of the CDR3: TGCGCCAGCAGCCCGTCCTCAAGTAGCGGGAGCTCCGAGCAGTACTTC. Translation: CASSPSSSSGSSEQYF.

This clone was observed a few times. The rearrangement links TRBV27 to TRBJ2-7; D remains ambiguous. Trimming removed 5 bases at V and 6 bases at J, with 14 bases between. This CDR3 is 13 amino acids long. Germline V gene sequence: CDR1 MNHEY, CDR2 SMNVEV (reference sequence). CDR3 region: CASSPTRASEQYF. The CDR3 region has the DNA TGTGCCAGCAGTCCTACCCGTGCTTCCGAGCAGTACTTC.

V usage is TRBV21-1 and J usage is TRBJ1-1; TRBD1, the D gene given by the table, was not confirmed from the DNA. TRBV21-1 is a pseudogene. This CDR3 region has 15 residues. CDR3 protein: CASSKDGGSRTEAFF. The CDR3, as DNA: TGTGCCAGCAGCAAAGATGGGGGCTCGAGGACTGAAGCTTTCTTT.

The J gene is TRBJ2-3, the V gene TRBV7-2; weak D call: TRBD1 (5 bases). The CDR3 is made up of 15 amino acids. Germline CDR1 is SGHTA and CDR2 is FQGNSA. V shed 1 base and J shed 1 base, with 9 bases lying between them. The CDR3 coding sequence is TGTGCCAGCAGCTTAGAAGGGGTTCGCACAGATACGCAGTATTTT. Its protein is CASSLEGVRTDTQYF.

The chain couples TRBV4-3 to TRBJ2-7, with 9 bases lining up with TRBD2. With V trimmed by 2 bases and J by 4 bases, 3 bases remained unmatched. Per the germline V gene, CDR1 is LGHNA and CDR2 is YSLEER. The CDR3 covers 14 residues. This CDR3 reads CASSQLLAGYEQYF. CDR3 bases: TGCGCCAGCAGCCAACTACTAGCGGGTTACGAGCAGTACTTC.